A selection of T cell receptor beta chains follows, all from one sample in a study of T cell responses to AZD1222 COVID-19 vaccine. Sequencing used immunoSEQ multiplex PCR; TCRdb keeps in-frame clones, though not all of them. The sample contains about 97,000 clones, roughly nine tenths of which appear only once. The sample was peripheral blood, taken on day 0 of AZD1222 vaccination. All receptors derive from an adult in good health. CDR3s include the opening cysteine and the closing phenylalanine or tryptophan. Fields, in order: V gene, D gene, J gene, clone size, CDR3 DNA, CDR3 protein. A D gene is named only where the DNA matches it firmly. Expanded clones are given a class, and other clones once, few, many or no size at all.

V gene: TRBV5-1
D gene: TRBD2
J gene: TRBJ2-7
clone size: .
CDR3 DNA: TGCGCCAGCAGCCAGCGGACTAGCGGGGGGCCGGGGTCCTACGAGCAGTACTTC
CDR3 protein: CASSQRTSGGPGSYEQYF

V gene: TRBV10-3
D gene: TRBD1
J gene: TRBJ1-3
clone size: .
CDR3 DNA: TGTGCCATCAGTGATGGGGGACAGGGAGAGGGAAACGGCATATATTTT
CDR3 protein: CAISDGGQGEGNGIYF

V gene: TRBV6-5
D gene: TRBD1
J gene: TRBJ1-5
clone size: .
CDR3 DNA: TGTGCCAGCAGTTGGGGACAGGGTAGCAATCAGCCCCAGCATTTT
CDR3 protein: CASSWGQGSNQPQHF

V gene: TRBV30
D gene: TRBD1
J gene: TRBJ2-2
clone size: once
CDR3 DNA: TGTGCCTGGGGCCAGGGGGCGGGAACCGGGGAGCTGTTTTTT
CDR3 protein: CAWGQGAGTGELFF

V gene: TRBV5-4
D gene: TRBD2
J gene: TRBJ2-2
clone size: .
CDR3 DNA: TGTGCCAGCAGCCGACTAGCGGGAGAGGCCGGGGAGCTGTTTTTT
CDR3 protein: CASSRLAGEAGELFF

V gene: TRBV19
D gene: TRBD2
J gene: TRBJ2-7
clone size: .
CDR3 DNA: TGTGCCAGTAGTACCCGGACTAGCGGGAGGTACGAGCAGTACTTC
CDR3 protein: CASSTRTSGRYEQYF

V gene: TRBV5-1
D gene: TRBD1
J gene: TRBJ1-4
clone size: .
CDR3 DNA: TGCGCCAGCAGCCGTACCGGGACAGGGAATTCGGCTAATGAAAAACTGTTTTTT
CDR3 protein: CASSRTGTGNSANEKLFF

V gene: TRBV9
D gene: .
J gene: TRBJ1-6
clone size: .
CDR3 DNA: TGTGCCAGCAGCGTACGCGGAGATAATTCACCCCTCCACTTT
CDR3 protein: CASSVRGDNSPLHF

V gene: TRBV5-6
D gene: .
J gene: TRBJ2-5
clone size: once
CDR3 DNA: TGTGCCAGCACCTCGAGGGGAGAGACCCAGTACTTC
CDR3 protein: CASTSRGETQYF

V gene: TRBV7-2
D gene: TRBD2
J gene: TRBJ2-5
clone size: .
CDR3 DNA: TGTGCCAGCAGCTTCCAAGCGGGGGGGCAGCAAGAGACCCAGTACTTC
CDR3 protein: CASSFQAGGQQETQYF

V gene: TRBV6-1
D gene: TRBD1
J gene: TRBJ1-4
clone size: .
CDR3 DNA: TGTGCCAGCAGTGGGTGGACAGGGGGCTTTGTTGAAAAACTGTTTTTT
CDR3 protein: CASSGWTGGFVEKLFF

V gene: TRBV6-2/TRBV6-3
D gene: .
J gene: TRBJ1-5
clone size: .
CDR3 DNA: TGTGCCAGCAGTTACAAGGGGTGGTTTAGCAATCAGCCCCAGCATTTT
CDR3 protein: CASSYKGWFSNQPQHF

V gene: TRBV19
D gene: TRBD1
J gene: TRBJ1-1
clone size: .
CDR3 DNA: TGTGCCAGCCGACAGGGTTGGACTGAAGCTTTCTTT
CDR3 protein: CASRQGWTEAFF

V gene: TRBV5-4
D gene: TRBD1
J gene: TRBJ1-2
clone size: .
CDR3 DNA: TGTGCCAGCAGTGCGGACAGGGGGGGGTATGGCTACACCTTC
CDR3 protein: CASSADRGGYGYTF

V gene: TRBV7-9
D gene: TRBD1
J gene: TRBJ2-2
clone size: .
CDR3 DNA: TGTGCCAGCAGGACAGGGGACAAGGGCGGGGAGCTGTTTTTT
CDR3 protein: CASRTGDKGGELFF

V gene: TRBV18
D gene: .
J gene: TRBJ2-4
clone size: .
CDR3 DNA: TGTGCCAGCTCCGCCCGGGGCCCCCCGGCCAAAAACATTCAGTACTTC
CDR3 protein: CASSARGPPAKNIQYF

V gene: TRBV28
D gene: .
J gene: TRBJ2-4
clone size: .
CDR3 DNA: TGTGCCAGCAGTTTAGGCATTCGGATGACAGGCTTAGCCAAAAACATTCAGTACTTC
CDR3 protein: CASSLGIRMTGLAKNIQYF

V gene: TRBV5-4
D gene: TRBD1
J gene: TRBJ1-5
clone size: .
CDR3 DNA: TGTGCCAGCAGCGTGTGGACAGGGGGCTCTCAGCCCCAGCATTTT
CDR3 protein: CASSVWTGGSQPQHF

V gene: TRBV28
D gene: .
J gene: TRBJ1-1
clone size: .
CDR3 DNA: TGTGCCAGCCTCTCGGGAGAGGGACGAAGCACTGAAGCTTTCTTT
CDR3 protein: CASLSGEGRSTEAFF

V gene: TRBV6-5
D gene: .
J gene: TRBJ1-5
clone size: .
CDR3 DNA: TGTGCCAGCAGTTGGGGGGGGCCGAATCAGCCCCAGCATTTT
CDR3 protein: CASSWGGPNQPQHF

V gene: TRBV6-1
D gene: TRBD2
J gene: TRBJ2-5
clone size: .
CDR3 DNA: TGTGCCAGCAGTGGAGGACTAGCGGGGGGAAAAGAGACCCAGTACTTC
CDR3 protein: CASSGGLAGGKETQYF

V gene: TRBV5-1
D gene: .
J gene: TRBJ2-2
clone size: .
CDR3 DNA: TGCGCCAGCAGCCCTCGGACCCCCGACACCGGGGAGCTGTTTTTT
CDR3 protein: CASSPRTPDTGELFF

V gene: TRBV9
D gene: TRBD1
J gene: TRBJ2-7
clone size: .
CDR3 DNA: TGTGCCAGCAGCCCAGGACAGGGGATCTACGAGCAGTACTTC
CDR3 protein: CASSPGQGIYEQYF

V gene: TRBV18
D gene: TRBD1
J gene: TRBJ1-5
clone size: .
CDR3 DNA: TGTGCCAGCTCACCACGCGACAGGGATCAGCCCCAGCATTTT
CDR3 protein: CASSPRDRDQPQHF

V gene: TRBV30
D gene: .
J gene: TRBJ2-3
clone size: .
CDR3 DNA: TGTGCCTGCCATACCTCGTTGGTAGATACGCAGTATTTT
CDR3 protein: CACHTSLVDTQYF

V gene: TRBV2
D gene: TRBD1
J gene: TRBJ2-7
clone size: .
CDR3 DNA: TGTGCCAGCAGTCCGGGGACAGGGCCCTACGAGCAGTACTTC
CDR3 protein: CASSPGTGPYEQYF

V gene: TRBV5-1
D gene: TRBD1
J gene: TRBJ2-5
clone size: .
CDR3 DNA: TGCGCCAGCAGCTTATCACAGGGGGCTGGGGAGACCCAGTACTTC
CDR3 protein: CASSLSQGAGETQYF

V gene: TRBV15
D gene: .
J gene: TRBJ1-2
clone size: few
CDR3 DNA: TGTGCCACCAGCAGAGTTGCCGGCTATGGCTACACCTTC
CDR3 protein: CATSRVAGYGYTF

V gene: TRBV2
D gene: .
J gene: TRBJ2-3
clone size: .
CDR3 DNA: TGTGCCAGCAGCCATGGGGCGGGGGCAGGAGATACGCAGTATTTT
CDR3 protein: CASSHGAGAGDTQYF

V gene: TRBV9
D gene: .
J gene: TRBJ2-7
clone size: .
CDR3 DNA: TGTGCCAGCAGCACCCGGGATGCCTACGAGCAGTACTTC
CDR3 protein: CASSTRDAYEQYF

V gene: TRBV6-5
D gene: TRBD2
J gene: TRBJ2-1
clone size: .
CDR3 DNA: TGTGCCACCGGGAGGCGGGGCCGAGGCAATGAGCAGTTCTTC
CDR3 protein: CATGRRGRGNEQFF

V gene: TRBV27
D gene: .
J gene: TRBJ2-7
clone size: .
CDR3 DNA: TGTGCCAGCAGTTTATCGAGGTTCCGGAGCGAGCAGTACTTC
CDR3 protein: CASSLSRFRSEQYF

V gene: TRBV6-5
D gene: .
J gene: TRBJ1-6
clone size: .
CDR3 DNA: TGTGCCAGCACCGATGATCCCTCTAATTCACCCCTCCACTTT
CDR3 protein: CASTDDPSNSPLHF

V gene: TRBV24-1
D gene: .
J gene: TRBJ1-2
clone size: .
CDR3 DNA: TGTGCCACCAGGGCGAACTATGGCTACACCTTC
CDR3 protein: CATRANYGYTF

V gene: TRBV7-9
D gene: TRBD2
J gene: TRBJ2-3
clone size: once
CDR3 DNA: TGTGCCAGCAGCCGGGCAGCGGGAGGAGAAGATACGCAGTATTTT
CDR3 protein: CASSRAAGGEDTQYF

V gene: TRBV7-3
D gene: TRBD2
J gene: TRBJ2-7
clone size: few
CDR3 DNA: TGTGCCAGCAGCGTCAGCGGGAGTGGGTCCGAGCAGTACTTC
CDR3 protein: CASSVSGSGSEQYF

V gene: TRBV7-9
D gene: TRBD1
J gene: TRBJ2-7
clone size: once
CDR3 DNA: TGTGCCAGCAGCTTGGGACAGGGGGTCTACGAGCAGTACTTC
CDR3 protein: CASSLGQGVYEQYF

V gene: TRBV24-1
D gene: .
J gene: TRBJ1-1
clone size: few
CDR3 DNA: TGTGCCACCAGTGAATCTCGGAGGAACACTGAAGCTTTCTTT
CDR3 protein: CATSESRRNTEAFF

V gene: TRBV2
D gene: TRBD1
J gene: TRBJ1-5
clone size: .
CDR3 DNA: TGTGCCAGTCAGACAGGGAGTGGCAATCAGCCCCAGCATTTT
CDR3 protein: CASQTGSGNQPQHF

V gene: TRBV28
D gene: TRBD1
J gene: TRBJ2-5
clone size: .
CDR3 DNA: TGTGCCAGCAGCTCCCCCGGACAGGCTCAAGAGACCCAGTACTTC
CDR3 protein: CASSSPGQAQETQYF

V gene: TRBV7-9
D gene: .
J gene: TRBJ2-7
clone size: .
CDR3 DNA: TGTGCCAGCAGCTTAGCCGTCGGACTCAAACACGAGCAGTACTTC
CDR3 protein: CASSLAVGLKHEQYF

V gene: TRBV27
D gene: .
J gene: TRBJ2-7
clone size: .
CDR3 DNA: TGTGCCAGCAGTAGCTGGGGGAGTATCTACGAGCAGTACTTC
CDR3 protein: CASSSWGSIYEQYF

V gene: TRBV5-1
D gene: .
J gene: TRBJ1-3
clone size: .
CDR3 DNA: TGCGCCAGCAGCTTGATAGGGGGATCTGGAAACACCATATATTTT
CDR3 protein: CASSLIGGSGNTIYF

V gene: TRBV19
D gene: .
J gene: TRBJ1-5
clone size: few
CDR3 DNA: TGTGCCAGTAGTATTGGGCGCAATCAGCCCCAGCATTTT
CDR3 protein: CASSIGRNQPQHF

V gene: TRBV9
D gene: TRBD2
J gene: TRBJ2-3
clone size: .
CDR3 DNA: TGTGCCAGCGGGGACTATCGCACAGATACGCAGTATTTT
CDR3 protein: CASGDYRTDTQYF

V gene: TRBV5-4
D gene: TRBD1
J gene: TRBJ2-7
clone size: .
CDR3 DNA: TGTGCCAGCAGCCCGGACAGGGTAGGCGAGCAGTACTTC
CDR3 protein: CASSPDRVGEQYF